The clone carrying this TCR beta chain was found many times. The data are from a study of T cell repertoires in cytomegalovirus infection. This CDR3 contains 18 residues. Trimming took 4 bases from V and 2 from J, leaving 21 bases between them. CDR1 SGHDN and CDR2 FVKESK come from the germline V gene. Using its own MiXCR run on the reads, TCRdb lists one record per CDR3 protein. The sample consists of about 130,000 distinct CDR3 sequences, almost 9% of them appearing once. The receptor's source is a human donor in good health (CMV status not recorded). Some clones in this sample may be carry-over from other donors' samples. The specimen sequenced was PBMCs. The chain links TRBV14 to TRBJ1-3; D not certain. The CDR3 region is CASSPRQTTLSAGNTIYF. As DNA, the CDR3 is TGTGCCAGCAGCCCTCGCCAGACGACCTTATCTGCTGGAAACACCATATATTTT.